This T cell receptor (beta chain) stems from a study of PD-L1 blockade in urothelial cancer. Germline V gene lookup returns CDR1 MNHNS and CDR2 SASEGT. V shed 6 bases and J shed 6 bases, with 15 bases lying between them. CDR3 length: 13 amino acids. Produced via immunoSEQ multiplex PCR; TCRdb's table is partial and in-frame only. The sample has under 130,000 clones, roughly 88% seen once; the top ten hold 2% to 2.5%. The chain joins TRBV6-1 to TRBJ2-7; unclear D gene. The sequencing used PBMCs, collected around atezolizumab (anti-PD-L1) treatment. The TCR sequence derives from a man in his fifties or sixties with urothelial cancer. The CDR3 loop reads CASRLDSVGEQYF. CDR3 bases: TGTGCCAGCAGGCTTGACTCGGTCGGCGAGCAGTACTTC.